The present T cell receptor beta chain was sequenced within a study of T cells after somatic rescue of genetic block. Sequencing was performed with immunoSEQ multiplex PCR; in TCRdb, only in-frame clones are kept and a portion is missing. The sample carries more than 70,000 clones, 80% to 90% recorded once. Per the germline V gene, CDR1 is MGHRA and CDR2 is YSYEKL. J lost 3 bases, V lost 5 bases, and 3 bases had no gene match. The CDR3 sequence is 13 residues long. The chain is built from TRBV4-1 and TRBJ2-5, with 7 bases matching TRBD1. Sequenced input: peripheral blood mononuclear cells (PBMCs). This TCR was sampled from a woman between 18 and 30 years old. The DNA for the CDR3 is TGCGCCAGCAGCACAGACAGGGAAGAGACCCAGTACTTC. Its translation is CASSTDREETQYF.